The following is a T cell receptor (beta chain) sequence with its context. Its target is not known. Germline V lookup: CDR1 MNHNS, CDR2 SASEGT. The V and J ends lost 4 bases and 5 bases, in that order; junction bases with no gene match: 7. The CDR3 loop spans 14 amino acids. Time point noted: newly diagnosed GD, antithyroid drugs for less than 3 months. PBMC-derived RNA was used for the TCR library. Combining iRepertoire HTBI primers with Arm-PCR of CDR3 regions, the authors built TCR beta libraries. TCRdb analysed the multiplex PCR reads with MiXCR anew, one entry per CDR3 protein. The sample contains about 500,000 distinct CDR3 sequences, about 12% of which appear only once. These data belong to a study of regulatory T cells in long-lasting Graves disease. About the study: Duration of antithyroid drug therapy among newly diagnosed Graves' patients was under 3 months. Notes on the study in general: There was favoring of TRBV28, TRBJ1-2 and TRBJ2-5 in persistent disease.

The same sample was also used in a study of T cells in Graves' hyperthyroidism and ophthalmopathy.

This specimen consisted of peripheral blood mononuclear cells (PBMCs), obtained at new diagnosis, from a patient treated with antithyroid drugs. This TCR was sampled from a woman in her twenties or thirties with Graves disease. The rearrangement links TRBV6-1 to TRBJ1-1; 7 bases map to TRBD1. This CDR3 is CASSARTGETEAFF. As DNA, the CDR3 is TGTGCCAGCAGTGCCCGGACAGGAGAGACTGAAGCTTTCTTT.